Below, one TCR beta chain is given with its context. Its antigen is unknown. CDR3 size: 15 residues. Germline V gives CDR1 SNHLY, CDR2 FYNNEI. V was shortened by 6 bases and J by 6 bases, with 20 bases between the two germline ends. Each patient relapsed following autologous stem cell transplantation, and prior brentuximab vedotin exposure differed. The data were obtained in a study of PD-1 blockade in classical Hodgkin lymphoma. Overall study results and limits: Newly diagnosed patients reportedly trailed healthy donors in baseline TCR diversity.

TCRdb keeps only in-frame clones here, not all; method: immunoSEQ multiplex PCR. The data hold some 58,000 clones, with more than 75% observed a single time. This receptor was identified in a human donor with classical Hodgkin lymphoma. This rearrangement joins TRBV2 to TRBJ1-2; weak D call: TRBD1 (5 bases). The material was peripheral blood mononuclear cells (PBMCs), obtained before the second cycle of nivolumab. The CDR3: CASSPPGRLDDGYTF. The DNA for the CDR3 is TGTGCCAGCAGCCCACCGGGACGGTTGGATGATGGCTACACCTTC.